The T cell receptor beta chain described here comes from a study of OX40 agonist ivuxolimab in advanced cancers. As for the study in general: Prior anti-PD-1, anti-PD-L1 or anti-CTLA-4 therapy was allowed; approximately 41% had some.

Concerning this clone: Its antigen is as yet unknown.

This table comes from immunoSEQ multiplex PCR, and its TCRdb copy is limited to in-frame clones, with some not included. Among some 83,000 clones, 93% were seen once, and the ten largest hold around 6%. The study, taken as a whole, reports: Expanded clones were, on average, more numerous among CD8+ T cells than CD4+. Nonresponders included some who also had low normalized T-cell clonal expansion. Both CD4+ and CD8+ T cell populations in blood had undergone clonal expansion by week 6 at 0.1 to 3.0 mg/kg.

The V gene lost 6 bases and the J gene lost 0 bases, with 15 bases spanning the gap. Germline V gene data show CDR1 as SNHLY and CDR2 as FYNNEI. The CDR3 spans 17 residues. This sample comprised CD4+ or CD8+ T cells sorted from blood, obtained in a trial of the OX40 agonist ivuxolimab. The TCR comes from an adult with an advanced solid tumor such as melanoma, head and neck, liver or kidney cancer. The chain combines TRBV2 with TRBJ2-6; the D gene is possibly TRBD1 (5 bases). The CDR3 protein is CASRDIDPLSGANVLTF. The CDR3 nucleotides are TGTGCCAGCAGGGACATAGACCCCCTCTCTGGGGCCAACGTCCTGACTTTC.